Listed below are T cell receptor beta chains from one sample, sequenced in a study of CD8 T cells in Susac syndrome. TCRdb independently ran MiXCR on the immunoSEQ multiplex PCR reads; one entry per CDR3 protein. The sample has 140,000 or so distinct CDR3 sequences, less than 95% seen once; the top ten hold 0.075% to 0.1%. Sequences were obtained from CD4+ T cells from PBMCs. These receptors were taken from a human donor in good health. Both conserved end residues are part of each CDR3. A D gene is named only where the DNA matches it firmly. Clone size is given for some rows only: seen once, a few or many times, or a class if the clone is expanded.

cdr3_aa | cdr3_nt | j_call | d_call | v_call | clone_size
CSVEVRLAEWTQYF | TGCAGCGTTGAAGTGAGGTTGGCGGAGTGGACCCAGTACTTC | TRBJ2-5 | . | TRBV29-1 | .
CASSLALGGTEAFF | TGCGCCAGCAGCTTGGCCTTGGGGGGCACTGAAGCTTTCTTT | TRBJ1-1 | . | TRBV5-1 | .
CASSHRDRSEAFF | TGTGCCAGCAGCCACCGGGACAGGAGCGAAGCTTTCTTT | TRBJ1-1 | TRBD1 | TRBV3-1 | .
CASSRAGGGEKLFF | TGTGCCAGCAGTAGGGCTGGCGGCGGGGAAAAACTGTTTTTT | TRBJ1-4 | . | TRBV28 | .
CASSIGNSGNTIYF | TGTGCCAGCAGCATAGGGAACTCTGGAAACACCATATATTTT | TRBJ1-3 | . | TRBV7-9 | .
CASSYGQTNTGELFF | TGTGCCAGCAGTTACGGACAGACGAACACCGGGGAGCTGTTTTTT | TRBJ2-2 | . | TRBV6-5 | .
CASSLKWETQYF | TGTGCCAGCAGCCTGAAGTGGGAGACCCAGTACTTC | TRBJ2-5 | . | TRBV12-3/TRBV12-4 | .
CASLDRAYEQYF | TGTGCCAGCCTGGACAGGGCTTACGAGCAGTACTTC | TRBJ2-7 | TRBD1 | TRBV28 | .
CASSLATGELFF | TGTGCCAGCAGTTTGGCCACCGGGGAGCTGTTTTTT | TRBJ2-2 | . | TRBV27 | .
CSARGGNYGYTF | TGCAGTGCTAGGGGGGGTAACTATGGCTACACCTTC | TRBJ1-2 | . | TRBV20-1 | .
CASSQETDGYNEKLFF | TGCGCCAGCAGCCAAGAGACGGACGGATATAATGAAAAACTGTTTTTT | TRBJ1-4 | . | TRBV4-1 | .
CASSLAGQGKSSGANVLTF | TGCGCCAGCAGCTTGGCCGGTCAGGGAAAAAGTTCTGGGGCCAACGTCCTGACTTTC | TRBJ2-6 | . | TRBV5-1 | .
CASRGQGRVSYNEQFF | TGTGCCAGCAGAGGACAGGGTCGTGTCTCCTACAATGAGCAGTTCTTC | TRBJ2-1 | TRBD1 | TRBV7-9 | once
CASSLPGTGSYEQYF | TGCGCCAGCAGCTTACCCGGGACAGGGTCCTACGAGCAGTACTTC | TRBJ2-7 | TRBD1 | TRBV5-1 | .
CASSPGLAGGDNEQFF | TGCGCCAGCAGCCCGGGACTAGCGGGAGGGGACAATGAGCAGTTCTTC | TRBJ2-1 | TRBD2 | TRBV5-1 | .
CASSLPGYGYTF | TGTGCCAGCAGTTTACCCGGCTATGGCTACACCTTC | TRBJ1-2 | . | TRBV12-3/TRBV12-4 | once
CSVDGRNYGYTF | TGCAGCGTTGATGGACGGAACTATGGCTACACCTTC | TRBJ1-2 | . | TRBV29-1 | .
CSVGPGLYEQYF | TGCAGCGTTGGCCCTGGACTCTACGAGCAGTACTTC | TRBJ2-7 | . | TRBV29-1 | .
CASNGGVYGGELFF | TGTGCCAGCAATGGGGGAGTGTACGGCGGGGAGCTGTTTTTT | TRBJ2-2 | . | TRBV9 | .
CASLGGVNTGELFF | TGTGCCAGCCTAGGGGGAGTGAACACCGGGGAGCTGTTTTTT | TRBJ2-2 | . | TRBV6-6 | .
CASSQTGVNTEAFF | TGTGCCAGCAGTCAAACAGGGGTGAACACTGAAGCTTTCTTT | TRBJ1-1 | TRBD1 | TRBV28 | .
CASSLTVGLYEQYF | TGTGCCAGCAGTTTGACAGTGGGCCTCTACGAGCAGTACTTC | TRBJ2-7 | . | TRBV12-3/TRBV12-4 | once
CASSLSVGRGQETQYF | TGCGCCAGCAGCCTATCGGTGGGCAGGGGACAAGAGACCCAGTACTTC | TRBJ2-5 | . | TRBV5-1 | .
CSALGQGVLGHEQYF | TGCAGTGCTCTTGGACAGGGGGTGCTGGGGCACGAGCAGTACTTC | TRBJ2-7 | TRBD1 | TRBV20-1 | .
CASSLGDSPGSYNEQFF | TGTGCCAGCAGCCTCGGGGACTCCCCCGGCTCCTACAATGAGCAGTTCTTC | TRBJ2-1 | . | TRBV13 | once
CASSHSAYEQYF | TGTGCCAGCAGCCACAGTGCCTACGAGCAGTACTTC | TRBJ2-7 | . | TRBV3-1 | .
CASSPQISSGNTIYF | TGTGCCAGCAGTCCACAGATCAGCTCTGGAAACACCATATATTTT | TRBJ1-3 | . | TRBV12-3/TRBV12-4 | .
CAWTALAETQYF | TGTGCCTGGACTGCACTAGCAGAGACCCAGTACTTC | TRBJ2-5 | . | TRBV30 | .
CASSPLTNTGELFF | TGTGCCAGCAGTCCCCTTACGAACACCGGGGAGCTGTTTTTT | TRBJ2-2 | . | TRBV25-1 | .
CSARRVGLNTEAFF | TGCAGCGCCCGGCGGGTCGGCCTGAACACTGAAGCTTTCTTT | TRBJ1-1 | . | TRBV29-1 | .
CAWSWGQGASYEQYF | TGTGCCTGGAGTTGGGGACAGGGGGCGTCCTACGAGCAGTACTTC | TRBJ2-7 | TRBD1 | TRBV30 | .